Shown below are 30 T cell receptor beta chains from a single sample sequenced in a study of blood T cell repertoires in COVID-19. This table comes from immunoSEQ multiplex PCR, and its TCRdb copy is limited to in-frame clones, with some not included. This sample has approximately 70,000 clones, with 80% to 95% found just once. Material for sequencing was peripheral blood. The receptors stem from a man between 45 and 60 years old with COVID-19, enrolled during active disease.

The chain recombines TRBV5-8 with TRBJ2-3; D remains ambiguous. Germline CDR1 SGHTS, CDR2 YDEGEE. The CDR3 runs to 12 residues. Between the trimmed V and J ends, which lost 4 bases and 4 bases, there was a span of 7 bases. The CDR3 protein is CASSQAADTQYF. In DNA form, the CDR3 reads TGTGCCAGCAGCCAGGCTGCAGATACGCAGTATTTT.

This chain links TRBV5-1 with TRBJ2-7; 9 bases agree with TRBD2. This CDR3 is built from 16 residues. CDR1 and CDR2 (germline): SGHRS, YFSETQ. Losses at the gene ends were 0 bases for V and 1 base for J; bases not matched to a gene: 5. CDR3 protein: CASSLGPAGGSYEQYF. The CDR3 DNA reads TGCGCCAGCAGCTTGGGACCCGCGGGAGGGTCCTACGAGCAGTACTTC.

V usage is TRBV7-9 and J usage is TRBJ2-7; possible D gene TRBD1, 5 bases. V was pared by 2 bases and J by 3 bases, with 8 bases between. CDR1 and CDR2 (germline): SEHNR, FQNEAQ (reference sequence). CDR3 size: 13 residues. CDR3 DNA sequence: TGTGCCAGCAGCTTACAGGGCCGCTACGAGCAGTACGTC. The encoded protein is CASSLQGRYEQYV.

The V call is TRBV7-8, the J call TRBJ1-2; no firm D call. Trimming removed 2 bases from V and 7 bases from J, with 11 bases in between. The CDR3 is 13 amino acids. Germline V lookup: CDR1 SGHVS, CDR2 FQNEAQ. CDR3 nucleotides: TGTGCCAGCAGCTTATCAGATCCCTTTGGCTACACCTTC. This gives the protein CASSLSDPFGYTF.

This clone has only a few counts. V and J are TRBV5-1 and TRBJ2-1; 13 nucleotides align to TRBD2. The V gene end was trimmed by 4 bases and the J gene end by 7 bases; junction bases not matched to a gene: 8. CDR1 is SGHRS and CDR2 is YFSETQ in the germline V gene. The CDR3 sequence is 16 residues long. CDR3 sequence: CASSSGLAGEKNEQFF. In DNA form, the CDR3 reads TGCGCCAGCAGCAGCGGACTAGCGGGAGAAAAGAATGAGCAGTTCTTC.

As to this clone: One junction end disagrees with the germline gene, perhaps due to a read error. This sequence joins TRBV24-1 and TRBJ2-5, with D maybe TRBD2 (5 bases). CDR3 length: 13 residues. CDR1 is KGHDR and CDR2 is SFDVKD in the germline V gene. This chain's CDR3 is CATSDLFAGTRYF. The CDR3 coding sequence is TGTGCCACCAGTGATTTGTTCGCGGGTACCCGGTACTTC.

This chain uses TRBV11-2 with TRBJ2-7; TRBD2 matches 15 bases. Germline V gene sequence: CDR1 SGHAT, CDR2 FQNNGV. There are 15 residues in the CDR3. V shed 5 bases, J shed 3 bases, and the junction held 2 bases outside the gene matches. The DNA of the CDR3 is TGTGCCAGCAGCCGGACTAGCGGGAGGGACTACGAGCAGTACGTC. It codes for CASSRTSGRDYEQYV.

The CDR3 here is CASGRVSNQPQHF. In nucleotides, the CDR3 is TGTGCCAGTGGCAGGGTTAGCAATCAGCCCCAGCATTTT. The chain has TRBV19 and TRBJ1-5, with D perhaps TRBD1 (5 bases). V lost 8 bases to trimming and J lost 0 bases, with 8 bases between them. Looked up from germline, CDR1 is LNHDA and CDR2 is SQIVND (reference sequence). The CDR3 is 13 residues long.

The chain is built from TRBV19 and TRBJ1-4, with 10 positions matching TRBD1. There are 14 residues in the CDR3. Germline V gene data show CDR1 as LNHDA and CDR2 as SQIVND (reference sequence). With V trimmed by 4 bases and J by 8 bases, 4 bases remained unmatched. CDR3 loop: CASSRTGGEEKLFF. CDR3 coding DNA: TGTGCCAGTAGTAGGACAGGGGGAGAAGAAAAACTGTTTTTT.

The chain is built from TRBV7-9 and TRBJ2-5, with a possible D match to TRBD1 (5 bases). The V gene's germline CDR1 is SEHNR and CDR2 FQNEAQ (reference sequence). V lost 3 bases and J 2 bases, leaving 7 bases between the germline ends. The CDR3 covers 13 residues. The CDR3 spells CASSFQGQETQYF. In DNA, the CDR3 is TGTGCCAGCAGCTTTCAGGGTCAAGAGACCCAGTACTTC.

The sample holds one count of this clone. CDR3 nucleotides: TGTGCCAGCAGTTTACGACAGTCGGGGACCCAGTACTTC. This encodes CASSLRQSGTQYF. V usage is TRBV27 and J usage is TRBJ2-5, with a tentative D call TRBD1 (5 bases). The CDR3 runs 13 residues. CDR1 is MNHEY and CDR2 is SMNVEV in the germline V gene (reference sequence). Trimming took off 2 bases at V and 7 bases at J, with 11 bases between the two ends.

V usage is TRBV7-6 and J usage is TRBJ1-1, with a possible D match to TRBD1 (5 bases). V was pared by 3 bases and J by 3 bases, with 14 bases between. Germline V gene sequence: CDR1 SGHVS, CDR2 FNYEAQ. The CDR3 has 15 residues. CDR3 residues: CASSFSVGADTEAFF. In DNA, the CDR3 is TGTGCCAGCAGCTTCTCGGTAGGGGCCGACACTGAAGCTTTCTTT.

V and J are TRBV28 and TRBJ2-2; 8 bases agree with TRBD2. The V gene end was trimmed by 7 bases and the J gene end by 4 bases; junction bases not matched to a gene: 26. The CDR3 runs to 21 residues. Germline V gives CDR1 MDHEN, CDR2 SYDVKM. The CDR3 here is CASTFRSLAGRAGIVTGELFF. In DNA, the CDR3 is TGTGCCAGCACATTCCGGAGCTTAGCGGGGAGGGCCGGGATCGTCACCGGGGAGCTGTTTTTT.

The chain is built from TRBV23-1 and TRBJ1-5; 9 bases align to TRBD1. TRBV23-1 is sorted into the ORF group, with uncertain function. The CDR3 is 17 amino acids. Trimming cost V 0 bases and J 4 bases; bases outside gene matches: 7. This chain's CDR3 is CASSQSDRGRVNQPQHF. The CDR3 DNA reads as TGCGCCAGCAGTCAATCGGACAGGGGTCGGGTAAATCAGCCCCAGCATTTT.

The V gene is TRBV21-1, the J gene TRBJ1-1. TRBV21-1 is a pseudogene locus. The CDR3 spans 16 residues. DNA of the CDR3: TGTGCCAGCAGCAAAGAGGCGGCGCCAGCGAACACTGAAGCTTTCTTT. It codes for CASSKEAAPANTEAFF.

The rearrangement joins TRBV9 to TRBJ1-4, with 8 bases that match TRBD1. The germline CDR1 and CDR2 sequences are SGDLS and YYNGEE. The CDR3 totals 16 residues. V was clipped by 4 bases and J by 7 bases; unmatched bases: 12. This CDR3 is CASSQGDRGVGEKLFF. DNA of the CDR3: TGTGCCAGCAGCCAAGGAGACAGGGGAGTTGGTGAAAAACTGTTTTTT.

The chain joins TRBV19 to TRBJ1-1; weak D call: TRBD1 (6 bases). Germline assignment: CDR1 LNHDA and CDR2 SQIVND (reference sequence). The CDR3 totals 14 residues. V was pared by 7 bases and J by 0 bases, with 12 bases between. CDR3 protein: CASTAGQMNTEAFF. In nucleotides, the CDR3 is TGTGCCAGTACCGCCGGACAGATGAACACTGAAGCTTTCTTT.

The gene calls are TRBV6-1 and TRBJ1-1; the D is unclear. Germline V gives CDR1 MNHNS, CDR2 SASEGT. There are 14 residues in the CDR3. The V and J ends lost 2 bases and 10 bases respectively, with 17 bases between them. The CDR3 bases are TGTGCCAGCAGTGAACATGGGGAGGGTAGGACAGCTTTCTTT. Its protein product is CASSEHGEGRTAFF.

The chain employs TRBV2 and TRBJ1-4, with a possible D match to TRBD1 (5 bases). Trimming took off 9 bases at V and 2 bases at J, with 10 bases between the two ends. Germline CDR1 SNHLY, CDR2 FYNNEI. CDR3 length: 13 residues. The CDR3 here is CASKRGTNEKLFF. The CDR3 DNA sequence: TGTGCCAGTAAACGGGGGACTAATGAAAAACTGTTTTTT.

The chain couples TRBV7-2 to TRBJ1-4, with 10 nucleotides matching TRBD1. This CDR3 is 16 amino acids long. Germline values: CDR1 SGHTA, CDR2 FQGNSA. V shed 3 bases and J 4 bases; nucleotides not matched to a gene: 5. The CDR3 loop reads CASSFRQGALNEKLFF. CDR3 DNA: TGTGCCAGCAGCTTCCGACAGGGGGCCCTTAATGAAAAACTGTTTTTT. The whole variable domain, filled in from reference TRBV7-2 and TRBJ1-4, reads GAGVSQSPSNKVTEKGKDVELRCDPISGHTALYWYRQSLGQGLEFLIYFQGNSAPDKSGLPSDRFSAERTGGSVSTLTIQRTQQEDSAVYLCASSFRQGALNEKLFFGSGTQLSVL.

The genes are TRBV5-1 and TRBJ2-3; 12 bases map to TRBD2. CDR3 length equals 14 residues. The germline gives CDR1 SGHRS, CDR2 YFSETQ. Trimming took 4 bases from V and 7 from J; bases not matched to a gene: 4. CDR3 loop: CASSRGLAGNTQYF. DNA for the CDR3: TGCGCCAGCAGCCGCGGACTAGCGGGAAATACGCAGTATTTT.

The V gene is TRBV10-3, the J gene TRBJ1-6; the match to TRBD1 covers 11 bases. The CDR3 runs 13 residues. In germline, CDR1 is ENHRY, CDR2 SYGVKD. The V segment lost 8 bases and the J segment 10 bases; nucleotides outside the gene matches: 4. The CDR3 sequence: CAIQGQGDSPLHF. The CDR3 region has the DNA TGTGCCATCCAGGGACAGGGGGACTCACCCCTCCACTTT.

The rearrangement uses TRBV9 and TRBJ2-5; 9 bases agree with TRBD2. This CDR3 contains 15 residues. Germline V gene sequence: CDR1 SGDLS, CDR2 YYNGEE. After removal of 7 bases from V and 0 bases from J, the junction contained 7 bases not matched to a gene. Written as DNA, the CDR3 is TGTGCCAGCGGTCCTAGCGGGGCTGACCAAGAGACCCAGTACTTC. As protein: CASGPSGADQETQYF.

J is TRBJ2-3 and V is TRBV7-2; TRBD2 matches at 10 bases. Germline loops: CDR1 SGHTA, CDR2 FQGNSA. With V trimmed by 6 bases and J by 1 base, 7 bases remained unmatched. This CDR3 contains 16 residues. The CDR3 DNA reads TGTGCCAGCAGGAACCTAGCGGGAGTGGGCACAGATACGCAGTATTTT. Its translation is CASRNLAGVGTDTQYF.

The DNA for the CDR3 is TGTGCCAGCAGTCCAGTGACAACTAACTATGGCTACACCTTC. Its translation: CASSPVTTNYGYTF. The rearrangement links TRBV6-5 to TRBJ1-2; no definite D call. CDR1 is MNHEY and CDR2 is SVGAGI in the germline V gene. This CDR3 spans 14 amino acids. V was pared by 5 bases and J by 0 bases, with 10 bases between.

The CDR3 sequence: CASSLKVTGVSEQYV. As DNA, the CDR3 is TGCGCCAGCAGCCTCAAGGTAACAGGGGTTTCCGAGCAGTACGTC. The chain joins TRBV4-1 to TRBJ2-7; 7 bases are shared with TRBD1. The CDR3 totals 15 residues. V shed 4 bases, J shed 6 bases, and the junction held 12 bases outside the gene matches. Germline V gene sequence: CDR1 MGHRA, CDR2 YSYEKL.

V usage is TRBV6-5 and J usage is TRBJ1-1; D is possibly TRBD1 (6 bases). Trimming shortened V by 0 bases and J by 10 bases, and 12 bases separated the two germline ends. Germline V gene sequence: CDR1 MNHEY, CDR2 SVGAGI. This CDR3 spans 13 amino acids. CDR3 region: CASSYSRGGRAFF. The CDR3 coding sequence is TGTGCCAGCAGTTACTCGAGGGGGGGGAGAGCTTTCTTT.

The chain joins TRBV21-1 to TRBJ2-3; the D call of TRBD2 is as the table states it, not checked on the DNA. TRBV21-1 is assigned pseudogene status. This CDR3 has 15 amino acids. CDR3 DNA: TGTGCCAGCAGCAGACCCCTAGTAAACACAGATACGCAGTATTTT. Its translation is CASSRPLVNTDTQYF.

The chain is built from TRBV7-3 and TRBJ2-1; TRBD2 agrees at 11 bases. The germline V gene encodes CDR1 SGHTA and CDR2 FQGTGA. The CDR3 runs 15 residues. Losses at the gene ends were 4 bases for V and 5 bases for J; bases not matched to a gene: 4. This CDR3 is CASSYRLAGNNEQFF. The CDR3 DNA is TGTGCCAGCAGCTATCGACTAGCGGGAAACAATGAGCAGTTCTTC. The full variable domain, completed using reference TRBV7-3 and TRBJ2-1, is GAGVSQTPSNKVTEKGKYVELRCDPISGHTALYWYRQSLGQGPEFLIYFQGTGAADDSGLPNDRFFAVRPEGSVSTLKIQRTERGDSAVYLCASSYRLAGNNEQFFGPGTRLTVL.

This clone has only one observation. V and J are TRBV7-2 and TRBJ1-5; D is possibly TRBD1 (5 bases). The CDR3 runs to 17 residues. V gave up 2 bases and J gave up 4 bases, with 18 bases separating them. CDR1 and CDR2 from the germline V gene are SGHTA and FQGNSA. In DNA, the CDR3 is TGTGCCAGCAGCTTATGGGGAGGTTGGGGCTTAAATCAGCCCCAGCATTTT. The encoded protein is CASSLWGGWGLNQPQHF. Using reference TRBV7-2 and TRBJ1-5 for the parts outside the CDR3, the full variable domain is GAGVSQSPSNKVTEKGKDVELRCDPISGHTALYWYRQSLGQGLEFLIYFQGNSAPDKSGLPSDRFSAERTGGSVSTLTIQRTQQEDSAVYLCASSLWGGWGLNQPQHFGDGTRLSIL.